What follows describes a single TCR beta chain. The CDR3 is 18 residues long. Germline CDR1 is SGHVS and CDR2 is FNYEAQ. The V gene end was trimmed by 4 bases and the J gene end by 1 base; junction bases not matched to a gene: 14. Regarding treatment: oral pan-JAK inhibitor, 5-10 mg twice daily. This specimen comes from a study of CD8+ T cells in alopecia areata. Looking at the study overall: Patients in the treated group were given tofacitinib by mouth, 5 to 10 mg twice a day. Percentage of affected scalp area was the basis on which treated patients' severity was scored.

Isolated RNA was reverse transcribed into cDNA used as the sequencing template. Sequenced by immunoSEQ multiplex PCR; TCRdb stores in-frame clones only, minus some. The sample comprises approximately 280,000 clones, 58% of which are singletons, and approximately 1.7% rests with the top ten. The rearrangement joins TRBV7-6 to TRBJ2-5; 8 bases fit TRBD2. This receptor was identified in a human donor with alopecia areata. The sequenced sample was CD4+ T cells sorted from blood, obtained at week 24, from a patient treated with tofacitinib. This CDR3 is CASSSAGLAELGQETQYF. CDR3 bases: TGTGCCAGCAGCTCAGCCGGACTAGCCGAACTGGGCCAAGAGACCCAGTACTTC. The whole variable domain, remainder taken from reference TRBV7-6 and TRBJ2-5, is GAGVSQSPRYKVTKRGQDVALRCDPISGHVSLYWYRQALGQGPEFLTYFNYEAQQDKSGLPNDRFSAERPEGSISTLTIQRTEQRDSAMYRCASSSAGLAELGQETQYFGPGTRLLVL.